Below are 31 T cell receptor beta chains sequenced from a single sample in a study of beta chain features in type 1 diabetes. Overall study results and limits: In every one of the four CD4+ subsets, TCRB CDR3s were moderately but significantly shorter in Type 1 diabetes patients.

All of the isolated RNA was reverse transcribed, so expressed TCRB transcripts were sequenced. The data were produced by immunoSEQ multiplex PCR, yet TCRdb's version contains in-frame clones alone and is incomplete. The sample records hundreds of thousands of clones, approximately 11% being singletons. These TCRs are of unknown antigen specificity. Sequences were obtained from naive CD4+ T cells from blood. The source is a man younger than 40 with type 1 diabetes.

A remark on this clone: The same CDR3 is also encoded by other DNA sequences in this sample. The gene calls are TRBV5-1 and TRBJ1-1; D not certain. CDR3 length equals 13 residues. Germline V gene sequence: CDR1 SGHRS, CDR2 YFSETQ. V gave up 4 bases and J gave up 2 bases, with 9 bases separating them. CDR3 amino acids: CASSPRGNTEAFF. Here the CDR3 DNA reads TGCGCCAGCAGCCCTCGGGGAAACACTGAAGCTTTCTTT.

This clone has a handful of counts. The V gene is TRBV5-1, the J gene TRBJ2-7; 9 bases agree with TRBD1. This CDR3 comprises 13 residues. From germline, CDR1 is SGHRS and CDR2 YFSETQ. V lost 2 bases and J lost 11; bases outside the gene matches: 8. The CDR3 region has the DNA TGCGCCAGCAGCTTTTTCTCCGGGGACAGGGAGTACTTC. This translates into CASSFFSGDREYF.

The chain combines TRBV12-5 with TRBJ1-1; D perhaps matches TRBD1 (5 bases). Germline-derived CDR1 and CDR2 are LGHNT and FRNRAP. This CDR3 is built from 12 residues. The V gene lost 1 base and the J gene lost 6 bases, with 6 bases spanning the gap. The CDR3 sequence: CASGLAGAEAFF. The DNA for the CDR3 is TGTGCTAGTGGTTTGGCGGGGGCTGAAGCTTTCTTT.

Only a few counts were recorded for this clone. The V call is TRBV30, the J call TRBJ1-1; tentative D call: TRBD1 (6 bases). This CDR3 has 13 amino acids. Between the trimmed V and J ends, which lost 1 base and 8 bases, there was a span of 14 bases. Germline V gene sequence: CDR1 GTSNPN, CDR2 SVGIG (reference sequence). CDR3 protein: CAWSGRGPLEAFF. The DNA for the CDR3 is TGTGCCTGGAGTGGCAGGGGACCCCTCGAAGCTTTCTTT.

With respect to this clone: Distinct nucleotide sequences in the sample also encode this CDR3. The rearrangement links TRBV28 to TRBJ1-2; 8 bases align to TRBD1. Germline values: CDR1 MDHEN, CDR2 SYDVKM. The CDR3 spans 13 residues. V trimming: 4 bases; J trimming: 4 bases; junction bases outside the gene matches: 2. The CDR3 spells CASSSGQGYGYTF. CDR3 DNA sequence: TGTGCCAGCAGTTCCGGACAGGGCTATGGCTACACCTTC.

There are a few counts of this clone. V usage is TRBV30 and J usage is TRBJ2-3; TRBD2 might be the D (6 bases). The CDR3 runs to 15 residues. V lost 1 base and J lost 2, with 13 bases in between. Germline CDR1 GTSNPN, CDR2 SVGIG (reference sequence). The CDR3 loop is CAWSGRGSLTDTQYF. DNA of the CDR3: TGTGCCTGGAGTGGACGGGGGTCCCTCACAGATACGCAGTATTTT.

This clone was seen a handful of times. The chain combines TRBV9 with TRBJ2-1; 7 bases fit TRBD2. Germline V lookup: CDR1 SGDLS, CDR2 YYNGEE. V was clipped by 4 bases and J by 10 bases; unmatched bases: 11. CDR3 length equals 14 residues. The CDR3: CASSLGRAAKEQFF. The CDR3 nucleotides are TGTGCCAGCAGCCTGGGGAGGGCGGCAAAAGAGCAGTTCTTC.

The gene calls are TRBV2 and TRBJ1-1, with D possibly being TRBD1 (6 bases). Looked up from germline, CDR1 is SNHLY and CDR2 is FYNNEI. V was cut by 8 bases and J by 1 base, with 11 bases left in between. The CDR3 loop spans 13 amino acids. CDR3 residues: CASRRQENTEAFF. CDR3 nucleotide sequence: TGTGCCAGCCGTAGACAGGAGAACACTGAAGCTTTCTTT.

J is TRBJ2-5 and V is TRBV18; 8 bases map to TRBD1. The CDR3 consists of 16 residues. J was trimmed by 5 bases and V by 1 base; bases with no gene match: 9. CDR1 is KGHSH, CDR2 LQKENI, per germline. CDR3 coding DNA: TGTGCCAGCTCACCACTTGGACAGGGCGATTGGGAGACCCAGTACTTC. Residues: CASSPLGQGDWETQYF.

V gene TRBV5-1 combines with J gene TRBJ1-1; no clear D gene. Germline V lookup: CDR1 SGHRS, CDR2 YFSETQ. V was trimmed by 4 bases and J by 4 bases, leaving 17 bases between them. The CDR3 is 15 amino acids. In DNA, the CDR3 is TGCGCCAGCAGCGTCTTGTCGAGGCAAGGCACTGAAGCTTTCTTT. Translated, it gives CASSVLSRQGTEAFF. The whole variable domain, filled in from reference TRBV5-1 and TRBJ1-1, reads KAGVTQTPRYLIKTRGQQVTLSCSPISGHRSVSWYQQTPGQGLQFLFEYFSETQRNKGNFPGRFSGRQFSNSRSEMNVSTLELGDSALYLCASSVLSRQGTEAFFGQGTRLTVV.

This clone came up a few times. J is TRBJ1-5 and V is TRBV28; D is undetermined. The CDR3 sequence is 12 residues long. The ends were cut back, 7 bases at V and 1 base at J, with 5 bases in the middle. Germline V CDR1 and CDR2: MDHEN, SYDVKM. CDR3 nucleotide sequence: TGTGCCAGCACCGTCAGCAATCAGCCCCAGCATTTT. Its protein product is CASTVSNQPQHF.

J is TRBJ1-4 and V is TRBV4-2, with TRBD1 as a possible D gene (5 bases). This CDR3 has 17 amino acids. Trimming shortened V by 2 bases and J by 2 bases, and 15 bases separated the two germline ends. The germline V gene has CDR1 LGHNA and CDR2 YNFKEQ. CDR3 protein: CASSQRGTAATNEKLFF. CDR3 DNA sequence: TGTGCCAGCAGCCAAAGGGGCACAGCTGCGACTAATGAAAAACTGTTTTTT.

Only a few counts were recorded for this clone. V and J are TRBV19 and TRBJ1-2; D is ambiguous. Germline V gives CDR1 LNHDA, CDR2 SQIVND (reference sequence). V was clipped by 5 bases and J by 4 bases, with 8 bases between them. The CDR3 has 12 residues. CDR3 DNA: TGTGCCAGTAGTTCTTGGCCCTATGGCTACACCTTC. Its protein product is CASSSWPYGYTF.

The sample holds a few counts of this clone. The chain employs TRBV9 and TRBJ1-1, with 10 bases matching TRBD1. The CDR3 length is 15 residues. V lost 4 bases to trimming and J lost 5 bases; unmatched junction nucleotides: 8. The V gene's germline CDR1 is SGDLS and CDR2 YYNGEE. The DNA of the CDR3 is TGTGCCAGCAGCCCGAGACAGGGGGCAGGGACTGAAGCTTTCTTT. It yields the protein CASSPRQGAGTEAFF.

The V call is TRBV5-1, the J call TRBJ2-7, with 10 nucleotides matching TRBD1. Germline lookup yields CDR1 SGHRS and CDR2 YFSETQ. The CDR3 consists of 16 residues. With V trimmed by 4 bases and J by 0 bases, 7 bases remained unmatched. The CDR3 here is CASSKGGQGSSYEQYF. The CDR3 DNA reads as TGCGCCAGCAGCAAAGGGGGACAGGGGAGCTCCTACGAGCAGTACTTC.

V is TRBV28 and J is TRBJ2-7; TRBD1 agrees at 7 bases. This CDR3 has 13 amino acids. Germline V CDR1 and CDR2: MDHEN, SYDVKM. V lost 6 bases and J lost 4; bases outside the gene matches: 6. The CDR3 DNA reads TGTGCCAGCAGCAGGGACAGCTTATACGAGCAGTACTTC. Its translation: CASSRDSLYEQYF.

This clone appeared a few times. Germline and junction disagree at one end, which may indicate a read error. This rearrangement joins TRBV18 to TRBJ2-1; TRBD2 matches 13 bases. The V gene's germline CDR1 is KGHSH and CDR2 LQKENI. The CDR3 sequence is 15 residues long. Here the CDR3 DNA reads TGTGCCAGCTCACCAACTCCCACTAGCGGGGGGGCCTGGCTCTTC. It specifies CASSPTPTSGGAWLF.

The rearrangement joins TRBV9 to TRBJ2-3; 7 nucleotides agree with TRBD1. With 3 bases clipped from V and 6 bases from J, the junction kept 13 bases outside the gene matches. This CDR3 is built from 16 residues. CDR1 and CDR2 from the germline V gene are SGDLS and YYNGEE. The CDR3 DNA follows: TGTGCCAGCAGCGGACGGGACAGCCTCAGAATTGATACGCAGTATTTT. Amino acids: CASSGRDSLRIDTQYF.

The chain joins TRBV5-1 to TRBJ2-1; a possible D gene is TRBD1 (5 bases). CDR1 SGHRS and CDR2 YFSETQ come from the germline V gene. The CDR3 is made up of 15 amino acids. Trimming cost V 4 bases and J 0 bases, with 11 bases left between them. CDR3 region: CASSVQVSSYNEQFF. The CDR3 DNA reads TGCGCCAGCAGCGTACAGGTCAGCTCCTACAATGAGCAGTTCTTC.

V and J are TRBV7-3 and TRBJ2-1; tentative D call: TRBD1 (6 bases). The germline V gene has CDR1 SGHTA and CDR2 FQGTGA. CDR3 length equals 16 residues. V was pared by 0 bases and J by 4 bases, with 13 bases between. CDR3 DNA sequence: TGTGCCAGCAGCTTAACCGGACAGACTAATTACAATGAGCAGTTCTTC. Encoded protein: CASSLTGQTNYNEQFF.

This clone occurred a few times. The chain recombines TRBV19 with TRBJ2-4; unclear D gene. V lost 5 bases and J 1 base, leaving 9 bases between the germline ends. The CDR3 is 14 amino acids. Looked up from germline, CDR1 is LNHDA and CDR2 is SQIVND (reference sequence). In nucleotides, the CDR3 is TGTGCCAGTAGTTCACACCCGGCCAAAAACATTCAGTACTTC. This encodes CASSSHPAKNIQYF. Full variable domain (outside the CDR3, taken from reference TRBV19 and TRBJ2-4): DGGITQSPKYLFRKEGQNVTLSCEQNLNHDAMYWYRQDPGQGLRLIYYSQIVNDFQKGDIAEGYSVSREKKESFPLTVTSAQKNPTAFYLCASSSHPAKNIQYFGAGTRLSVL.

This clone was detected only a few times. V is TRBV14 and J is TRBJ2-2, with 11 bases aligning to TRBD2. V gave up 4 bases and J gave up 6 bases; unmatched junction bases: 4. Germline V gives CDR1 SGHDN, CDR2 FVKESK. The CDR3 runs to 15 residues. As DNA, the CDR3 is TGTGCCAGCAGCCGGTTGACTAGCGGGGCCGGGGAGCTGTTTTTT. This translates into CASSRLTSGAGELFF. Full variable domain (outside the CDR3, taken from reference TRBV14 and TRBJ2-2): EAGVTQFPSHSVIEKGQTVTLRCDPISGHDNLYWYRRVMGKEIKFLLHFVKESKQDESGMPNNRFLAERTGGTYSTLKVQPAELEDSGVYFCASSRLTSGAGELFFGEGSRLTVL.

The chain carries TRBV7-2 and TRBJ2-3; possible D gene TRBD2, 6 bases. Germline CDR1 SGHTA, CDR2 FQGNSA. Deletions cut 2 bases from V and 13 bases from J, with 19 bases between. The length of the CDR3 is 14 residues. CDR3 residues: CASSLRWSGGEEYF. The DNA of the CDR3 is TGTGCCAGCAGCTTAAGGTGGTCGGGCGGGGAGGAGTATTTT.

The chain links TRBV7-8 to TRBJ2-7, with D perhaps TRBD2 (5 bases). From germline, CDR1 is SGHVS and CDR2 FQNEAQ. This CDR3 contains 13 residues. Deletions cut 6 bases from V and 7 bases from J, with 16 bases between. In DNA, the CDR3 is TGTGCCAGCAGTCAGCGGTTTCTACGAGAGCAGTACTTC. This encodes CASSQRFLREQYF.

This clone occurred a few times. The rearrangement uses TRBV19 and TRBJ2-7; perhaps TRBD1 as D (5 bases). V lost 4 bases to trimming and J lost 1 base, with 8 bases between them. The germline V gene has CDR1 LNHDA and CDR2 SQIVND (reference sequence). CDR3 length equals 13 residues. The CDR3 protein is CASSTRQSYEQYF. CDR3 sequence (DNA): TGTGCCAGTAGTACCCGACAGTCCTACGAGCAGTACTTC.

This clone was detected a few times. V usage is TRBV5-4 and J usage is TRBJ2-1; D is perhaps TRBD2 (7 bases). The ends were cut back, 6 bases at V and 5 bases at J, with 9 bases in the middle. The CDR3 sequence is 12 residues long. In germline, CDR1 is SGHNT, CDR2 YYREEE (reference sequence). For the CDR3, the DNA is TGTGCCAGCAAGCGGGACAACAATGAGCAGTTCTTC. It specifies CASKRDNNEQFF.

This clone was recorded a few times. V is TRBV28 and J is TRBJ2-7; D unclear. The V and J ends lost 8 bases and 0 bases respectively, with 8 bases between them. Germline V gives CDR1 MDHEN, CDR2 SYDVKM. The CDR3 is 12 residues long. CDR3 nucleotide sequence: TGTGCCAGCGCCTTCAGCTCCTACGAGCAGTACTTC. Translating gives CASAFSSYEQYF.

This clone has more than one count but fewer than ten. The V call is TRBV7-2, the J call TRBJ1-4; TRBD1 agrees at 7 bases. The CDR3 is 16 residues long. After removal of 3 bases from V and 5 bases from J, the junction contained 9 bases not matched to a gene. The germline gives CDR1 SGHTA, CDR2 FQGNSA. The CDR3 here is CASSFTRQGRNEKLFF. The CDR3 DNA reads TGTGCCAGCAGCTTCACCCGACAGGGAAGGAATGAAAAACTGTTTTTT. The whole variable domain, filled in from reference TRBV7-2 and TRBJ1-4, reads GAGVSQSPSNKVTEKGKDVELRCDPISGHTALYWYRQSLGQGLEFLIYFQGNSAPDKSGLPSDRFSAERTGGSVSTLTIQRTQQEDSAVYLCASSFTRQGRNEKLFFGSGTQLSVL.

The chain links TRBV2 to TRBJ2-5; the match to TRBD2 covers 8 bases. Germline CDR1 SNHLY, CDR2 FYNNEI. Trimming at V came to 3 bases and at J to 5 bases, leaving 8 bases not matched to a gene. This CDR3 has 15 residues. The CDR3 reads CASSDASGGTETQYF. In nucleotides, the CDR3 is TGTGCCAGCAGTGACGCGAGCGGGGGTACGGAGACCCAGTACTTC.

A few counts support this clone. The chain joins TRBV4-2 to TRBJ1-2, with D possibly being TRBD1 (5 bases). Trimming pared 0 bases from V and 3 bases from J, leaving 14 bases between. From germline, CDR1 is LGHNA and CDR2 YNFKEQ. The CDR3 totals 16 residues. The CDR3 nucleotides read TGTGCCAGCAGCCAAGATTGGATGACAGACCACTATGGCTACACCTTC. Protein product: CASSQDWMTDHYGYTF.

V and J are TRBV18 and TRBJ1-1; no definite D call. The CDR3 runs 14 residues. The V gene's germline CDR1 is KGHSH and CDR2 LQKENI. Trimming removed 0 bases at V and 14 bases at J, with 19 bases between. The CDR3 loop reads CASSPPSVTDRRFF. In nucleotides, the CDR3 is TGTGCCAGCTCACCACCGTCCGTAACCGATAGGAGATTCTTT.